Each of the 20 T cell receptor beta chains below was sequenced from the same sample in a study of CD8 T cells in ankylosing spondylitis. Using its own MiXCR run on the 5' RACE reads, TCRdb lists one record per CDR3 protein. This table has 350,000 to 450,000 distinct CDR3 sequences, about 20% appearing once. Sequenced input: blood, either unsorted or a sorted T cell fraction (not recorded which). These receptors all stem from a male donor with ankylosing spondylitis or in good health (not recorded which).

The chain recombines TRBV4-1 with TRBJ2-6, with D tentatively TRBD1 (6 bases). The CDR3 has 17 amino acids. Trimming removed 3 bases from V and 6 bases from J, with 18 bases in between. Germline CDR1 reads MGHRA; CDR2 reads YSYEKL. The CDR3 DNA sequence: TGCGCCAGCAGCCACCTGGCTACGGACAGTGAGGCCAACGTCCTGACTTTC. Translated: CASSHLATDSEANVLTF.

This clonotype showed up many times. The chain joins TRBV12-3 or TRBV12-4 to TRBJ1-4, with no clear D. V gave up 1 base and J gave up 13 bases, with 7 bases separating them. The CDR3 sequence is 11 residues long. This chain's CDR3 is CASSLGLPLFF. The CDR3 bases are TGTGCCAGCAGTTTAGGGTTACCACTGTTTTTT.

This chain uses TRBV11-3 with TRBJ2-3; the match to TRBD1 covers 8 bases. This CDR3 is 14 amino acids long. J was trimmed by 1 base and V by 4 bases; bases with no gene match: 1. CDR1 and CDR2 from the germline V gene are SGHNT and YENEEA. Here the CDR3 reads CASSWGQGTDTQYF. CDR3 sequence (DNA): TGTGCCAGCAGCTGGGGACAGGGCACAGATACGCAGTATTTT.

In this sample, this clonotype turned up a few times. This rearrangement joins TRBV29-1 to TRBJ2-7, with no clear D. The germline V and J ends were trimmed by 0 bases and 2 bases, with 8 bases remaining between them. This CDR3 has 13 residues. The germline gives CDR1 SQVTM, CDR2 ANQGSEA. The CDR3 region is CSVEDQHTYEQYF. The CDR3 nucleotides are TGCAGCGTTGAAGACCAGCATACCTACGAGCAGTACTTC.

The CDR3 spells CASSPRLASHYEQYF. CDR3 DNA: TGTGCCAGCAGCCCCAGACTAGCGAGCCACTACGAGCAGTACTTC. The chain is built from TRBV7-9 and TRBJ2-7; 8 bases map to TRBD2. With 5 bases clipped from V and 3 bases from J, the junction kept 9 bases outside the gene matches. Per the germline V gene, CDR1 is SEHNR and CDR2 is FQNEAQ (reference sequence). The CDR3 totals 15 residues.

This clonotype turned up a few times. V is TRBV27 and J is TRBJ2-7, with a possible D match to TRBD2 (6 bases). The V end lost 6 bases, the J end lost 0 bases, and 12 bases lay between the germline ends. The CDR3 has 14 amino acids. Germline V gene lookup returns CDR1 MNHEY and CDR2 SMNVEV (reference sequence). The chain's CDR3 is CASRESGPSYEQYF. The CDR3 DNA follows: TGTGCCAGCAGGGAGAGCGGGCCCTCCTACGAGCAGTACTTC.

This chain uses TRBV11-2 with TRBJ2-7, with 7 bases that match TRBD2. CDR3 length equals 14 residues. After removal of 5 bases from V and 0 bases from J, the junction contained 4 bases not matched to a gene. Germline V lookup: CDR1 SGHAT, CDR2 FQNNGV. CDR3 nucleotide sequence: TGTGCCAGCAGCCCCCGGACTAGCTCCTACGAGCAGTACTTC. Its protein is CASSPRTSSYEQYF. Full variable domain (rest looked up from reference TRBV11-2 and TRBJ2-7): EAGVAQSPRYKIIEKRQSVAFWCNPISGHATLYWYQQILGQGPKLLIQFQNNGVVDDSQLPKDRFSAERLKGVDSTLKIQPAKLEDSAVYLCASSPRTSSYEQYFGPGTRLTVT.

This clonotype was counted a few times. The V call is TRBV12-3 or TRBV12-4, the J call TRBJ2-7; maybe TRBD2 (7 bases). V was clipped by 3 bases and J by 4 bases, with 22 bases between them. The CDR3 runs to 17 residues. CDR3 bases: TGTGCCAGCAGTTTGTTTCGTAGGGCAGGGGAGGGGTACGAGCAGTACTTC. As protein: CASSLFRRAGEGYEQYF.

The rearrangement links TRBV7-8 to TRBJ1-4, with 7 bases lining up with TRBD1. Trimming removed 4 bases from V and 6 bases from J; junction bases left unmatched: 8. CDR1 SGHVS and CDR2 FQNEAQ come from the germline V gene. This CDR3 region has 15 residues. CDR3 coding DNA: TGTGCCAGCAGCTCGAACAGGGGCGGAGATGAAAAACTGTTTTTT. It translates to CASSSNRGGDEKLFF.

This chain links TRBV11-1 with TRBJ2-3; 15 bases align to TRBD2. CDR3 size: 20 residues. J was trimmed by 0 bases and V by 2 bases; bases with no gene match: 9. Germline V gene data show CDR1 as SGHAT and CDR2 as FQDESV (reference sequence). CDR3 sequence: CASSLLGTSGGLTSTDTQYF. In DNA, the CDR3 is TGTGCCAGCAGCTTACTCGGGACTAGCGGGGGGCTTACAAGCACAGATACGCAGTATTTT.

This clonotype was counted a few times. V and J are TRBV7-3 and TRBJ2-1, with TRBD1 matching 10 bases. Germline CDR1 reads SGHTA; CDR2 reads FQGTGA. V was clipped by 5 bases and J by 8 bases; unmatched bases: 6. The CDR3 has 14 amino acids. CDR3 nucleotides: TGTGCCAGCAGCGGACAGGGGGGTTTCGATGAGCAGTTCTTC. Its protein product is CASSGQGGFDEQFF.

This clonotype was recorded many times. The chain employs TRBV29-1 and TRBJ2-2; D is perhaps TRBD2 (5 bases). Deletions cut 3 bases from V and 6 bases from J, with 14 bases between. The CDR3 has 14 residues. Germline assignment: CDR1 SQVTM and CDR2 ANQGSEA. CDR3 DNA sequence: TGCAGCGTTGAGTTCGAGGGCCCACCCGGGGAGCTGTTTTTT. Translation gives CSVEFEGPPGELFF.

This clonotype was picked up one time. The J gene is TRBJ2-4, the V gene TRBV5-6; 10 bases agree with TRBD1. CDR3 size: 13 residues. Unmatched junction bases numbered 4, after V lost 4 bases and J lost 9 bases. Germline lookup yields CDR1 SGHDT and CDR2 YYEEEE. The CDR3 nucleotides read TGTGCCAGCAGCATCGGACAGGGGGGCATTCAGTACTTC. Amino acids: CASSIGQGGIQYF. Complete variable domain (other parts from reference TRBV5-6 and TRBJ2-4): DAGVTQSPTHLIKTRGQQVTLRCSPKSGHDTVSWYQQALGQGPQFIFQYYEEEERQRGNFPDRFSGHQFPNYSSELNVNALLLGDSALYLCASSIGQGGIQYFGAGTRLSVL.

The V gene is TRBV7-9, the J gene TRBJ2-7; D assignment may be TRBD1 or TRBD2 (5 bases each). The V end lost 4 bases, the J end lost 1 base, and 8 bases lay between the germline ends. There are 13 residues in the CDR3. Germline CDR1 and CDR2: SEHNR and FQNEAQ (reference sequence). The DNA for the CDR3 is TGTGCCAGCAGCTGGGACCTTTCCTACGAGCAGTACTTC. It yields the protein CASSWDLSYEQYF.

CDR3 protein: CASRAGRQETQYF. The CDR3 region has the DNA TGTGCCAGCAGGGCAGGGCGGCAAGAGACCCAGTACTTC. The rearrangement links TRBV7-9 to TRBJ2-5, with D possibly TRBD1 on 5 matching bases. Germline V lookup: CDR1 SEHNR, CDR2 FQNEAQ (reference sequence). CDR3 length: 13 residues. V shed 6 bases and J shed 2 bases, with 10 bases lying between them.

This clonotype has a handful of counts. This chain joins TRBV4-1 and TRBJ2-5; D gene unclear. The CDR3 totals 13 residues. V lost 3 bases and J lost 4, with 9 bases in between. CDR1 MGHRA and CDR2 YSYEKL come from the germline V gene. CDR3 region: CASSHTLLETQYF. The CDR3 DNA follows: TGCGCCAGCAGCCACACCCTCCTAGAGACCCAGTACTTC.

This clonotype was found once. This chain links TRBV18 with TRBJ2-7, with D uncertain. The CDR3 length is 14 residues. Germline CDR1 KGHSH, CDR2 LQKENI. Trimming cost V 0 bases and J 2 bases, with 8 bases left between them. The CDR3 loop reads CASSPPGMTYEQYF. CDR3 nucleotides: TGTGCCAGCTCACCACCTGGGATGACCTACGAGCAGTACTTC.

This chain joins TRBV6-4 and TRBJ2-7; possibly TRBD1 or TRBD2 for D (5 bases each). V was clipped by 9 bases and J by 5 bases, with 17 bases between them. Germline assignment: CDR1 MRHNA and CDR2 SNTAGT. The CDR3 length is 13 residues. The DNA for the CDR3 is TGTGCCAGTGGCGAGGGGATCGGCCACGAGCAGTACTTC. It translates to CASGEGIGHEQYF.

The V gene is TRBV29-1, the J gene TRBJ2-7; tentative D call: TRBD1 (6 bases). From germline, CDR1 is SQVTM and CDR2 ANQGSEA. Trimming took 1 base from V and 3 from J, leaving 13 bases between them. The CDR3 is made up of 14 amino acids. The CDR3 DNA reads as TGCAGCGTTGAAGGGTTTGGGGGCAACTACGAGCAGTACTTC. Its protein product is CSVEGFGGNYEQYF.

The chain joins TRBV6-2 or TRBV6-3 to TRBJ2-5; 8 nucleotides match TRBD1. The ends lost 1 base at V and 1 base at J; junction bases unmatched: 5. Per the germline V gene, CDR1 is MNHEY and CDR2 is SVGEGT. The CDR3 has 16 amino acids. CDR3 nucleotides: TGTGCCAGCAGTTACTTTGGACAGGGCCTCCAAGAGACCCAGTACTTC. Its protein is CASSYFGQGLQETQYF.